This T cell receptor beta chain was captured by sequencing in a study of blood T cells in healthy people across ages. The study's findings and limits: The study found more naive CD4+ cells and higher diversity in long-lived than aged donors.

It was about 10 milliliters of peripheral blood that were drawn from each donor. For the second PCR, which ran for 7 to 11 cycles, a sample-barcoded 5' primer and a J-beta primer mix were used. TCRdb redid the calling of the 5' RACE reads with MiXCR, one entry per CDR3 protein. The repertoire consists of hundreds of thousands of distinct CDR3 sequences, with 24% occurring once and the leading ten covering roughly 9%. This clonotype turned up a few times. The target antigen is unknown. This CDR3 contains 13 residues. Germline CDR1 is MNHEY and CDR2 is SMNVEV (reference sequence). The V gene lost 9 bases and the J gene lost 0 bases, with 12 bases spanning the gap. The sample was also linked to a second study, of T cells of mothers and their children. That study adds: Samples were provided by three healthy Caucasian mothers and their six children.

The V gene is TRBV27, the J gene TRBJ2-7; weak D call: TRBD2 (5 bases). This clonotype was sampled from a boy aged 10-17 years in good health. The sequencing sample was made of blood. The CDR3 sequence is CASSGDISYEQYF. The CDR3 bases are TGTGCCAGTTCCGGGGATATCTCCTACGAGCAGTACTTC.